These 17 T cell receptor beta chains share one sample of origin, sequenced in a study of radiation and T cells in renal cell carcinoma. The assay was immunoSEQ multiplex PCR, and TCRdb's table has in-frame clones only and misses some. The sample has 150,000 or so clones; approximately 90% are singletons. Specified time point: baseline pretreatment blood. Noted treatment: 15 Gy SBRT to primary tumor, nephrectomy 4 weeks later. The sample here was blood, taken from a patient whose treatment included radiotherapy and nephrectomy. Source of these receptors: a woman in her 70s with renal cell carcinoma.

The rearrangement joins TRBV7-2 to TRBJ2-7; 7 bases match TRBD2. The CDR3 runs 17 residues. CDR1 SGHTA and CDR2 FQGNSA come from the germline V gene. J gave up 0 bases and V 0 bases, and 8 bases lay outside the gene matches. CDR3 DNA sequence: TGTGCCAGCAGCTTAGCGTCCCGGCGGGGGTCCTCCTACGAGCAGTACTTC. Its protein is CASSLASRRGSSYEQYF.

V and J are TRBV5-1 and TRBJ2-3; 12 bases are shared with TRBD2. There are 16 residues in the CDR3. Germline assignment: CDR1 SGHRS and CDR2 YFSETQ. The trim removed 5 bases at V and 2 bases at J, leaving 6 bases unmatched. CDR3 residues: CASSSLAGGITDTQYF. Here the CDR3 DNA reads TGCGCCAGCAGTTCTCTAGCGGGGGGGATCACAGATACGCAGTATTTT.

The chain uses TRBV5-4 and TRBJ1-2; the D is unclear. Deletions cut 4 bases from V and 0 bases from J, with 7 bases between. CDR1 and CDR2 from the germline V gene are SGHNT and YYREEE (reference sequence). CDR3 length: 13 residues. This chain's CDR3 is CASSPRANYGYTF. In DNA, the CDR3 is TGTGCCAGCAGCCCCCGAGCTAACTATGGCTACACCTTC.

The CDR3 is CASSGLQLSGSSYNEQFF. CDR3 sequence (DNA): TGTGCCAGCAGCGGACTCCAACTTTCAGGGAGTTCCTACAATGAGCAGTTCTTC. This chain connects TRBV9 to TRBJ2-1; D is tentatively TRBD1 or TRBD2 (5 bases each). Germline CDR1 and CDR2: SGDLS and YYNGEE. CDR3 length: 18 amino acids. Trimming took off 3 bases at V and 1 base at J, with 20 bases between the two ends.

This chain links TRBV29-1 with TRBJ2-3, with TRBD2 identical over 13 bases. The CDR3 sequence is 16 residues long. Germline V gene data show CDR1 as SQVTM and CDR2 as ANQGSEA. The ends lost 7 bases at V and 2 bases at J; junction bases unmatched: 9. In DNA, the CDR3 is TGCAGCGCCGGGACTAGCGGGGATTTCTACACAGATACGCAGTATTTT. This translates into CSAGTSGDFYTDTQYF.

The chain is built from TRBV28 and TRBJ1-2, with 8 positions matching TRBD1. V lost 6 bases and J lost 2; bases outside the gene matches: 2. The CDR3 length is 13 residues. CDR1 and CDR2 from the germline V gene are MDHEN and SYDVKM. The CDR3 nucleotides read TGTGCCAGCAGCCGACAGGGGAACTATGGCTACACCTTC. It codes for CASSRQGNYGYTF.

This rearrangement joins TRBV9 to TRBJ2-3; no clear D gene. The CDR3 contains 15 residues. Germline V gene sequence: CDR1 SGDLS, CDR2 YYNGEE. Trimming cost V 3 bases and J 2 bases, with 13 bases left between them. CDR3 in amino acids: CASSAQKSPTDTQYF. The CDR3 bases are TGTGCCAGCAGCGCCCAGAAGAGCCCCACAGATACGCAGTATTTT.

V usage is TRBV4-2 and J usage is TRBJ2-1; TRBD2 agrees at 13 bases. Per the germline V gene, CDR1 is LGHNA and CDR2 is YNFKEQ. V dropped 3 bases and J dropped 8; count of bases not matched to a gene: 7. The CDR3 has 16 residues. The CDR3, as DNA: TGTGCCAGCAGCCATGGTGGACTAGCGGGGGAGGATGAGCAGTTCTTC. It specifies CASSHGGLAGEDEQFF.

The CDR3 loop is CASSVVASGGGNEQFF. CDR3 sequence (DNA): TGTGCCAGCAGCGTAGTGGCTAGCGGGGGAGGGAATGAGCAGTTCTTC. V usage is TRBV9 and J usage is TRBJ2-1, with TRBD2 identical over 10 bases. The CDR3 runs to 16 residues. Losses at the gene ends were 0 bases for V and 7 bases for J; bases not matched to a gene: 7. Per germline, CDR1 SGDLS and CDR2 YYNGEE.

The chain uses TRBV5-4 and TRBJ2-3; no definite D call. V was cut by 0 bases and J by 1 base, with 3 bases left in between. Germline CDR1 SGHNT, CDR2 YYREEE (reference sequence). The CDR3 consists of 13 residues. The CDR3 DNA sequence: TGTGCCAGCAGCTTGGGCGGCACAGATACGCAGTATTTT. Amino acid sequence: CASSLGGTDTQYF.

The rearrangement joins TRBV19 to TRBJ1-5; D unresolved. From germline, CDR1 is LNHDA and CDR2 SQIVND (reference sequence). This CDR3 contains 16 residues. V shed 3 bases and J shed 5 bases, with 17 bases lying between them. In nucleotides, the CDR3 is TGTGCCAGTAGTATCGGGTTAGGGTTTAGGGATCAGCCCCAGCATTTT. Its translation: CASSIGLGFRDQPQHF. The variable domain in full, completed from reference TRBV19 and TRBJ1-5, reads DGGITQSPKYLFRKEGQNVTLSCEQNLNHDAMYWYRQDPGQGLRLIYYSQIVNDFQKGDIAEGYSVSREKKESFPLTVTSAQKNPTAFYLCASSIGLGFRDQPQHFGDGTRLSIL.

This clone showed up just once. CDR3 protein: CASRDGTRGSYGYTF. The CDR3 nucleotides read TGTGCCAGCAGGGACGGAACACGGGGGTCCTATGGCTACACCTTC. The rearrangement links TRBV5-4 to TRBJ1-2; tentative D call: TRBD1 (5 bases). The germline gives CDR1 SGHNT, CDR2 YYREEE (reference sequence). The CDR3 spans 15 residues. V was cut by 5 bases and J by 4 bases, with 18 bases left in between.

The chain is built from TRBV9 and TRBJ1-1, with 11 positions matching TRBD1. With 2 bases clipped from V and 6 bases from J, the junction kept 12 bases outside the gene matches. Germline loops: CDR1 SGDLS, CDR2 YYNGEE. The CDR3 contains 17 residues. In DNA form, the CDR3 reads TGTGCCAGCAGCGTCAGACCCACGGACAGGGGGCTCGCTGAAGCTTTCTTT. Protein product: CASSVRPTDRGLAEAFF.

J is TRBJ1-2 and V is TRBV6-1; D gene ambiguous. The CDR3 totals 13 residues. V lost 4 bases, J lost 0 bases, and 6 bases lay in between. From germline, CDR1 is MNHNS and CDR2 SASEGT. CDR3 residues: CASSGASNYGYTF. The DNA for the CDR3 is TGTGCCAGCAGTGGCGCATCTAACTATGGCTACACCTTC.

The CDR3 here is CASSLNGGLGTEAFF. CDR3 nucleotides: TGTGCCAGCAGTCTGAACGGAGGGCTGGGAACTGAAGCTTTCTTT. This chain uses TRBV6-6 with TRBJ1-1; D uncertain. This CDR3 has 15 residues. CDR1 is MNHNY and CDR2 is SVGAGI in the germline V gene (reference sequence). V was trimmed by 5 bases and J by 5 bases, leaving 18 bases between them.

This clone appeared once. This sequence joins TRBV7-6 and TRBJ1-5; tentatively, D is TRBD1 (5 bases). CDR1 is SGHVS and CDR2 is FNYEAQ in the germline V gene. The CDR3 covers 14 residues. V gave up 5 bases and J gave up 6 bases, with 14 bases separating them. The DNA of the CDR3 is TGTGCCAGCAGCCCCGGGTGGCAGGGTCAGCCCCAGCATTTT. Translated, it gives CASSPGWQGQPQHF.

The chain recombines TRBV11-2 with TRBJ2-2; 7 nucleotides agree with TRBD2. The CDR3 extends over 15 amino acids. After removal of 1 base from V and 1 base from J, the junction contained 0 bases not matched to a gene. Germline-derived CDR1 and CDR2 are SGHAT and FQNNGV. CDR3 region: CASSLVAGNTGELFF. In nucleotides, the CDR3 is TGTGCCAGCAGCTTAGTAGCGGGGAACACCGGGGAGCTGTTTTTT. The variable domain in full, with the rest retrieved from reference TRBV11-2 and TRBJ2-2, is EAGVAQSPRYKIIEKRQSVAFWCNPISGHATLYWYQQILGQGPKLLIQFQNNGVVDDSQLPKDRFSAERLKGVDSTLKIQPAKLEDSAVYLCASSLVAGNTGELFFGEGSRLTVL.